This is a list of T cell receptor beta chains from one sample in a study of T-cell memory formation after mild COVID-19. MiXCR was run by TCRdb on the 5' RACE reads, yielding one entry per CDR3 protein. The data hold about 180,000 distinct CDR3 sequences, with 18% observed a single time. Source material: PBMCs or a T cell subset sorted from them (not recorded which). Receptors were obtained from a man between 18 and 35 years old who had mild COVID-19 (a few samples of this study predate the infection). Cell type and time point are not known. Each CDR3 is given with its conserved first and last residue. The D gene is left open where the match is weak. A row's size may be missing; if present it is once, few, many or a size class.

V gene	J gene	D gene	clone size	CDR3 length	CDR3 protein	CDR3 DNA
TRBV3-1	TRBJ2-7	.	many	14	CASSRGSPGYEQYF	TGTGCCAGCAGCCGGGGCAGTCCTGGCTACGAGCAGTACTTC
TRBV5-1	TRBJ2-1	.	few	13	CASSYRANNEQFF	TGCGCCAGCAGCTACCGGGCCAACAATGAGCAGTTCTTC
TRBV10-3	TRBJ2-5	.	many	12	CAIAEEQETQYF	TGTGCCATCGCGGAGGAACAAGAGACCCAGTACTTC
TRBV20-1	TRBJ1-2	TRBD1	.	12	CSARERQGSYTF	TGCAGTGCTAGGGAACGACAGGGAAGCTACACCTTC
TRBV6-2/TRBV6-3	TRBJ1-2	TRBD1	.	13	CASRFQGAPGYTF	TGTGCCAGCAGATTCCAGGGGGCGCCTGGCTACACCTTC
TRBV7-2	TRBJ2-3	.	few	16	CASSLVGGAGTDTQYF	TGTGCCAGCAGCTTAGTAGGAGGTGCAGGGACAGATACGCAGTATTTT
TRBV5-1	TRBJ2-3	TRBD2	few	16	CASSPSLAGGTDTQYF	TGCGCCAGCAGCCCCTCCTTAGCGGGGGGAACAGATACGCAGTATTTT
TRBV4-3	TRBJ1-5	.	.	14	CASSQDSGGQPQHF	TGCGCCAGCAGCCAAGATTCGGGGGGTCAGCCCCAGCATTTC
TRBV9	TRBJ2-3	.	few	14	CASSVATSTDTQYF	TGTGCCAGCAGCGTAGCTACTTCCACAGATACGCAGTATTTT
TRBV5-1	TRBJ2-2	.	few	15	CASSLGIAVTGELFF	TGCGCCAGCAGCTTGGGAATCGCGGTCACCGGGGAGCTGTTTTTT
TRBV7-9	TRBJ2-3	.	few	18	CASSFGFRGGMGGDTQYF	TGTGCCAGCAGCTTTGGGTTCCGAGGGGGTATGGGTGGAGATACGCAGTATTTT
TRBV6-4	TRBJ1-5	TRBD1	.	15	CASSDGDSDDQPQHF	TGTGCCAGCAGTGACGGGGACAGCGACGATCAGCCCCAGCATTTT
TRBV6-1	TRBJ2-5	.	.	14	CASSEGIGRETQYF	TGTGCCAGCAGTGAAGGGATCGGTCGAGAGACCCAGTACTTC
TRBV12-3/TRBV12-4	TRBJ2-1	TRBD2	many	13	CASSPFLGLAGFF	TGTGCCAGCAGCCCCTTTCTCGGACTAGCGGGGTTCTTC
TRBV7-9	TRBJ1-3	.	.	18	CASSLPNSYPLSGNTIYF	TGTGCCAGCAGCTTACCCAACTCGTACCCACTCTCTGGAAACACCATATATTTT
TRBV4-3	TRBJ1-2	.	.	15	CASSQIQGFNYGYTF	TGCGCCAGCAGCCAAATACAGGGTTTTAACTATGGCTACACCTTC
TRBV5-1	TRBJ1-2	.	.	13	CASSLVFRDGYTF	TGCGCCAGCAGCTTGGTTTTCCGGGATGGCTACACCTTC
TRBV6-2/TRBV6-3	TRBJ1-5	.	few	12	CASRDRAQPQHF	TGTGCCAGCAGGGACCGCGCCCAGCCCCAGCATTTT
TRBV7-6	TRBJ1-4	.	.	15	CASSLGQVINEKLFF	TGTGCCAGCAGCTTAGGACAGGTTATTAATGAAAAACTGTTTTTT
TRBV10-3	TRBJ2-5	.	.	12	CAIRSGEETQYF	TGTGCCATCAGATCGGGGGAAGAGACCCAGTACTTC
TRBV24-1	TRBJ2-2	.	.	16	CATSDPGTSNTGELFF	TGTGCCACCAGTGATCCCGGGACATCCAACACCGGGGAGCTGTTTTTT
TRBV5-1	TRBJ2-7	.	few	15	CASSGTVGSSYEQYF	TGCGCCAGCAGCGGGACCGTAGGGAGCTCCTACGAGCAGTACTTC
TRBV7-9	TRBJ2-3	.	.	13	CASSPPTADTQYF	TGTGCCAGCAGCCCCCCTACCGCAGATACGCAGTATTTT
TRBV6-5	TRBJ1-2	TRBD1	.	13	CASRGRTGYGYTF	TGTGCCAGCAGGGGCAGGACAGGGTATGGCTACACCTTC
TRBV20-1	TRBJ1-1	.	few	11	CSAAQGPAAFF	TGCAGTGCTGCACAGGGCCCTGCGGCTTTCTTT
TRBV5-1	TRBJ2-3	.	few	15	CASRLWGGSGDTQYF	TGCGCCAGCAGGCTTTGGGGGGGCTCAGGAGATACGCAGTATTTT
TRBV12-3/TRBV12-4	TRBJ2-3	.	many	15	CASSHEISSTDTQYF	TGTGCCAGCAGCCATGAAATCTCGAGCACAGATACGCAGTATTTT
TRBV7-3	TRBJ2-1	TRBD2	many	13	CASSSSERGNQFF	TGTGCCAGCAGCTCATCCGAGCGGGGGAATCAGTTCTTC
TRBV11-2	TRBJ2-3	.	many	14	CASSLGWGTDTQYF	TGTGCCAGCAGCTTAGGTTGGGGCACAGATACGCAGTATTTT
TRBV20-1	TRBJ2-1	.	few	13	CSASSSQYNEQFF	TGCAGTGCTAGTTCTTCCCAGTACAATGAGCAGTTCTTC
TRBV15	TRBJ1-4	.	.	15	CATSLGVAGGEKLFF	TGTGCCACCAGTCTCGGGGTGGCCGGAGGAGAAAAACTGTTTTTT
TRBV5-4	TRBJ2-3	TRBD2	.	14	CASSSRGGADTQYF	TGTGCCAGCAGCTCCCGGGGGGGGGCAGATACGCAGTATTTT
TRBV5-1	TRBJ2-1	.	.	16	CASSLEGGLSYNEQFF	TGCGCCAGCAGCTTGGAGGGGGGACTCTCCTACAATGAGCAGTTCTTC
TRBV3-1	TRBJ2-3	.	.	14	CASSQDQAADTQYF	TGTGCCAGCAGCCAAGATCAAGCGGCCGATACGCAGTATTTT
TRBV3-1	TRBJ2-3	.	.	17	CASSPRNLAPGADTQYF	TGTGCCAGCAGCCCCCGAAACCTAGCACCAGGCGCAGATACGCAGTATTTT
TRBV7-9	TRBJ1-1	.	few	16	CASSSTTRGGNTEAFF	TGTGCCAGCAGCTCAACCACAAGAGGCGGGAACACTGAAGCTTTCTTT
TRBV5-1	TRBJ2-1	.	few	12	CASSSGTTEQFF	TGCGCCAGCAGCTCGGGGACGACTGAGCAGTTCTTC
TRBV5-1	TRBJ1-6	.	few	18	CASSLNPPRSSYNSPLHF	TGCGCCAGCAGCTTAAATCCCCCGAGGAGCTCCTATAATTCACCCCTCCACTTT
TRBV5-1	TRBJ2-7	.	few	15	CASSFTGTDPYEQYF	TGCGCCAGCAGCTTTACCGGGACGGACCCCTACGAGCAGTACTTC
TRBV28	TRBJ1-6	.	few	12	CASGDFYSPLHF	TGTGCCAGCGGGGATTTCTATTCACCCCTCCACTTT
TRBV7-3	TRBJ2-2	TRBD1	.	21	CASSLYPQGTGIRGGTGELFF	TGTGCCAGCAGCTTATACCCCCAGGGGACAGGTATTAGAGGTGGCACCGGGGAGCTGTTTTTT
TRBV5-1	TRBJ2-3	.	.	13	CASSLEASSTQYF	TGCGCCAGCAGCCTGGAAGCGTCAAGTACGCAGTATTTT
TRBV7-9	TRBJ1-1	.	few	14	CASTPTALNTEAFF	TGTGCCAGCACCCCGACAGCATTGAACACTGAAGCTTTCTTT
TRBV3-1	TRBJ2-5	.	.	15	CASSPGVRALGTQYF	TGTGCCAGCAGCCCGGGGGTGAGAGCCCTAGGGACCCAGTACTTC
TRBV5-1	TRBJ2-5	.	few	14	CASSLEGPQETQYF	TGCGCCAGCAGCTTGGAGGGACCCCAAGAGACCCAGTACTTC
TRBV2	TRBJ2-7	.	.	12	CASRDRAYEQYF	TGTGCCAGCCGGGACCGGGCTTACGAGCAGTACTTC